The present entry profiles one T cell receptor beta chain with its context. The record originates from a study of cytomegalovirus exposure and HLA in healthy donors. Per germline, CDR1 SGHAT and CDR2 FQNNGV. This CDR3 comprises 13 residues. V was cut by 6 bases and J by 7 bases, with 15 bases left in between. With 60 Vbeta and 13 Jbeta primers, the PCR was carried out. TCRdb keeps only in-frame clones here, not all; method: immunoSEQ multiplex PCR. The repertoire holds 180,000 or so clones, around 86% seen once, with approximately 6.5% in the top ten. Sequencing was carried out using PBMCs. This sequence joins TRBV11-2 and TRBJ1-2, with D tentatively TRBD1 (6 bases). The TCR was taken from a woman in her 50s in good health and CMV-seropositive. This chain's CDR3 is CASRLTGQTGYTF. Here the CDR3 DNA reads TGTGCCAGCAGGCTTACAGGGCAGACTGGCTACACCTTC.